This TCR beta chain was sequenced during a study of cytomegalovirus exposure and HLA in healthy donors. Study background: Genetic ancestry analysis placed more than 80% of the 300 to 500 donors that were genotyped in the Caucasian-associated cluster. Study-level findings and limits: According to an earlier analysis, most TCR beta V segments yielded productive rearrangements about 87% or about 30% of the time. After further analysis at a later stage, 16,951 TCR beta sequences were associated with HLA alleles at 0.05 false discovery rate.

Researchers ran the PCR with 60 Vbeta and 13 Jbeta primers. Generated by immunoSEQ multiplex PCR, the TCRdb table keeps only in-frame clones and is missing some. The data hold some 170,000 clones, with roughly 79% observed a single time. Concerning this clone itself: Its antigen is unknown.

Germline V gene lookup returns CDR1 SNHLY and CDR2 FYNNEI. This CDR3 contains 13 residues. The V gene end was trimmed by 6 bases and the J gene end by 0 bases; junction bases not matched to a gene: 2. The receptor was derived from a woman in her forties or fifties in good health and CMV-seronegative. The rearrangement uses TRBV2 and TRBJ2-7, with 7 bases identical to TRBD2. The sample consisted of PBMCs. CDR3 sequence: CASRASGSYEQYF. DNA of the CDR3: TGTGCCAGCAGGGCTAGCGGCTCCTACGAGCAGTACTTC.